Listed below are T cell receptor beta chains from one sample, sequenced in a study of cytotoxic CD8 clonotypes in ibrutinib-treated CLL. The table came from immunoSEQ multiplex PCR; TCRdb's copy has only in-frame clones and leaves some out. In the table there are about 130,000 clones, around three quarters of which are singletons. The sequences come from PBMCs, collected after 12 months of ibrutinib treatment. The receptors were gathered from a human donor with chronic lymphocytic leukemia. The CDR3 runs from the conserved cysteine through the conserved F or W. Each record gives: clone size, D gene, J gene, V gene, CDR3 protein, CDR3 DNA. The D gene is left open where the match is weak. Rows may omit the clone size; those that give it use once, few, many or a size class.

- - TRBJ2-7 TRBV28 CASSFSGLDEQYF TGTGCCAGCAGTTTTTCGGGGCTTGACGAGCAGTACTTC
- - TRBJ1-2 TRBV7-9 CASSPDGEYGYTF TGTGCCAGCAGTCCCGACGGGGAATATGGCTACACCTTC
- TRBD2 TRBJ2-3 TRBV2 CASSGSSGITSTDTQYF TGTGCCAGCAGTGGATCTAGCGGGATTACTAGCACAGATACGCAGTATTTT
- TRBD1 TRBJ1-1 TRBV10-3 CAISEQGARDTEAFF TGTGCCATCAGTGAACAGGGGGCAAGAGACACTGAAGCTTTCTTT
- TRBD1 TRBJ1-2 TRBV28 CASSSRRTGVIYGYTF TGTGCCAGCAGTTCCCGGCGGACAGGAGTTATATATGGCTACACCTTC
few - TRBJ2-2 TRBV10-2 CASSPQGGELFF TGCGCCAGCTCTCCCCAGGGCGGGGAGCTGTTTTTT
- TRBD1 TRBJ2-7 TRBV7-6 CASSIGQATYEQYF TGTGCCAGCAGCATCGGACAGGCCACCTACGAGCAGTACTTC
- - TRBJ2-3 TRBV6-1 CASRVASTDTQYF TGTGCCAGCAGAGTGGCTAGCACAGATACGCAGTATTTT
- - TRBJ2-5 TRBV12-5 CASGETQYF TGTGCTAGTGGTGAGACCCAGTACTTC
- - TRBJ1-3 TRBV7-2 CASSLLLNRNSGNTIYF TGTGCCAGCAGCTTGCTGTTGAACAGGAACTCTGGAAACACCATATATTTT
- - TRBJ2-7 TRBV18 CASSPGGQSYEQYF TGTGCCAGCTCACCGGGGGGACAGAGCTACGAGCAGTACTTC
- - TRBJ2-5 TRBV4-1 CASSQDPWGAQYF TGCGCCAGCAGCCAAGACCCCTGGGGGGCCCAGTACTTC
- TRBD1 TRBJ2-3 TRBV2 CASTPRGTGGITDTQYF TGTGCCAGCACCCCTCGGGGGACAGGGGGTATAACAGATACGCAGTATTTT
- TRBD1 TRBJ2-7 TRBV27 CASRGTGANEQYF TGTGCCAGCAGGGGGACAGGGGCAAACGAGCAGTACTTC
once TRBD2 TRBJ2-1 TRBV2 CASSEPGLAGVFEQFF TGTGCCAGCAGTGAACCGGGACTAGCGGGAGTTTTTGAGCAGTTCTTC
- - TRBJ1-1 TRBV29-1 CSVKKGVVNTEAFF TGCAGCGTTAAAAAAGGAGTGGTGAACACTGAAGCTTTCTTT
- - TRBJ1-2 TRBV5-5 CASSLAGGAAANYGYTF TGTGCCAGCAGCTTGGCCGGCGGGGCCGCCGCTAACTATGGCTACACCTTC
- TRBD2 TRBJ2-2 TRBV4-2 CASSQVPSGGWIKNTGELFF TGTGCCAGCAGCCAAGTCCCAAGCGGGGGATGGATAAAGAACACCGGGGAGCTGTTTTTT
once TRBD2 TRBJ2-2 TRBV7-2 CASSLRLAGGGAGELFF TGTGCCAGCAGCTTACGACTAGCGGGAGGAGGGGCCGGGGAGCTGTTTTTT
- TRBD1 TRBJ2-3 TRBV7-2 CASRSDRGPTDTQYF TGTGCCAGCAGATCGGACAGGGGGCCCACAGATACGCAGTATTTT
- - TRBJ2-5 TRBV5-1 CASSLQLAGETQYF TGCGCCAGCAGCTTGCAACTAGCTGGAGAGACCCAGTACTTC
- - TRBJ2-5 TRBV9 CASSVDWGRETQYF TGTGCCAGCAGCGTAGATTGGGGGCGGGAGACCCAGTACTTC
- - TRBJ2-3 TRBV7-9 CASSLEPSTDTQYF TGTGCCAGCAGCTTAGAGCCCAGCACAGATACGCAGTATTTT
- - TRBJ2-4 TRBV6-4 CASSDGDRTGLAKNIQYF TGTGCCAGCAGTGACGGCGATAGAACGGGGCTAGCCAAAAACATTCAGTACTTC
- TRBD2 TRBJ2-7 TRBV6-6 CASKSGLAGVYEQYF TGTGCCAGCAAGTCGGGACTAGCGGGAGTCTACGAGCAGTACTTC
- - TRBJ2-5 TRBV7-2 CASSLFGSETQYF TGTGCCAGCAGCTTATTTGGGTCGGAGACCCAGTACTTC
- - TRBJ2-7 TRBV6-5 CASSRELHYEQYF TGTGCCAGCAGTAGGGAACTCCACTACGAGCAGTACTTC
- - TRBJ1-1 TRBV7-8 CASSLAFAVLTNTEAFF TGTGCCAGCAGCTTAGCGTTCGCAGTATTAACAAACACTGAAGCTTTCTTT
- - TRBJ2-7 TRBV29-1 CSVVWAGSSYEQYF TGCAGCGTTGTCTGGGCAGGGAGCTCCTACGAGCAGTACTTC
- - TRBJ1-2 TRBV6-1 CASSQTGVNYGYTF TGTGCCAGCAGCCAAACGGGGGTCAACTATGGCTACACCTTC
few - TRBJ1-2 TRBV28 CASMDSHYGYTF TGTGCCAGCATGGACAGTCACTATGGCTACACCTTC
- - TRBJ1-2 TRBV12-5 CASGSATYTF TGTGCTAGTGGCTCGGCAACTTACACCTTC
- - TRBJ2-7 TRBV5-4 CASSRIQEEQYF TGTGCCAGCAGCCGGATTCAGGAAGAGCAGTACTTC
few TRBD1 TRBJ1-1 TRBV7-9 CASSPAGQGSITEAFF TGTGCCAGCAGCCCCGCGGGACAGGGAAGCATCACTGAAGCTTTCTTT
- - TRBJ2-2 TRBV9 CASSVVPGTQYTGELFF TGTGCCAGCAGCGTAGTACCGGGAACCCAGTACACCGGGGAGCTGTTTTTT
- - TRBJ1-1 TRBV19 CASSMGVDTEAFF TGTGCCAGTAGTATGGGGGTGGACACTGAAGCTTTCTTT
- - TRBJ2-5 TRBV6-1 CASRMASTQETQYF TGTGCCAGCAGGATGGCTAGCACCCAAGAGACCCAGTACTTC
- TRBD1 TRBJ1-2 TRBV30 CAWSVTSGTGEINYGYTF TGTGCCTGGAGTGTGACATCCGGGACAGGGGAGATTAACTATGGCTACACCTTC
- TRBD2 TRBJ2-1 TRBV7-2 CASSLLFLTGGLRNNEQFF TGTGCCAGCAGCTTATTATTTCTAACGGGAGGACTAAGGAACAATGAGCAGTTCTTC
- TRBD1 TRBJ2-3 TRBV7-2 CASSQMTGALDTQYF TGTGCCAGCAGCCAAATGACAGGGGCCTTGGATACGCAGTATTTT
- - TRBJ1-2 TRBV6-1 CASSEGVLGPGYTF TGTGCCAGCAGTGAAGGGGTATTGGGTCCGGGCTACACCTTC
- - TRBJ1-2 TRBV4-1 CASSQAGQITNYGYTF TGCGCCAGCAGCCAAGCCGGACAGATAACTAACTATGGCTACACCTTC